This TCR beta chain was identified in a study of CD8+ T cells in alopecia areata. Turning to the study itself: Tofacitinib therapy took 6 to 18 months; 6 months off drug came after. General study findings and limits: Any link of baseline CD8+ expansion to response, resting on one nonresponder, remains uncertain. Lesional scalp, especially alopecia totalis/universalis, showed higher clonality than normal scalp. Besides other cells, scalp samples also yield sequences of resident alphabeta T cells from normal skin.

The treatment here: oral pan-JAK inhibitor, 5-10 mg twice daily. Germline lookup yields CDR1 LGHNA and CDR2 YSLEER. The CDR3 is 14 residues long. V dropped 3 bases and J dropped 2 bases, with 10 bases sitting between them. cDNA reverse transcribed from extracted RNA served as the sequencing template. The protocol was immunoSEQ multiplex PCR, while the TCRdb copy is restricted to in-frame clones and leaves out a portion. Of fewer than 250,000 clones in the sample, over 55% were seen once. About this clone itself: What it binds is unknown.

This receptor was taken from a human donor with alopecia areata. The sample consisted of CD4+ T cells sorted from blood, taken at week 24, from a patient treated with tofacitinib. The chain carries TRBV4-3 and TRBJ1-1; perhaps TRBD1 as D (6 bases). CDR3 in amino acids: CASSHEGGNTEAFF. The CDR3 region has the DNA TGCGCCAGCAGCCACGAGGGGGGAAACACTGAAGCTTTCTTT.